The clone carrying this TCR beta chain appeared a few times. Its antigen is as yet unknown. TCRdb itself ran the 5' RACE reads through MiXCR, one entry per CDR3 protein. The table records around 280,000 distinct CDR3 sequences, around 20% of them present only once. V was shortened by 8 bases and J by 1 base, with 9 bases between the two germline ends. The CDR3 totals 13 residues. The data were obtained in a study of CD8 T cells in ankylosing spondylitis. Whole-study findings and limits: Earlier work had already found some motif variants in reactive arthritis synovial fluid and blood. Significant enrichment of disease-linked clones was reported in matched ankylosing spondylitis synovial fluid.

This clonotype was obtained from a male donor with ankylosing spondylitis or in good health (not recorded which). J is TRBJ2-1 and V is TRBV12-3 or TRBV12-4, with D uncertain. The material sequenced was blood, either unsorted or a sorted T cell fraction (not recorded which). As DNA, the CDR3 is TGTGCCAGCCGTGTGGGGTCCTACAATGAGCAGTTCTTC. Its protein product is CASRVGSYNEQFF.